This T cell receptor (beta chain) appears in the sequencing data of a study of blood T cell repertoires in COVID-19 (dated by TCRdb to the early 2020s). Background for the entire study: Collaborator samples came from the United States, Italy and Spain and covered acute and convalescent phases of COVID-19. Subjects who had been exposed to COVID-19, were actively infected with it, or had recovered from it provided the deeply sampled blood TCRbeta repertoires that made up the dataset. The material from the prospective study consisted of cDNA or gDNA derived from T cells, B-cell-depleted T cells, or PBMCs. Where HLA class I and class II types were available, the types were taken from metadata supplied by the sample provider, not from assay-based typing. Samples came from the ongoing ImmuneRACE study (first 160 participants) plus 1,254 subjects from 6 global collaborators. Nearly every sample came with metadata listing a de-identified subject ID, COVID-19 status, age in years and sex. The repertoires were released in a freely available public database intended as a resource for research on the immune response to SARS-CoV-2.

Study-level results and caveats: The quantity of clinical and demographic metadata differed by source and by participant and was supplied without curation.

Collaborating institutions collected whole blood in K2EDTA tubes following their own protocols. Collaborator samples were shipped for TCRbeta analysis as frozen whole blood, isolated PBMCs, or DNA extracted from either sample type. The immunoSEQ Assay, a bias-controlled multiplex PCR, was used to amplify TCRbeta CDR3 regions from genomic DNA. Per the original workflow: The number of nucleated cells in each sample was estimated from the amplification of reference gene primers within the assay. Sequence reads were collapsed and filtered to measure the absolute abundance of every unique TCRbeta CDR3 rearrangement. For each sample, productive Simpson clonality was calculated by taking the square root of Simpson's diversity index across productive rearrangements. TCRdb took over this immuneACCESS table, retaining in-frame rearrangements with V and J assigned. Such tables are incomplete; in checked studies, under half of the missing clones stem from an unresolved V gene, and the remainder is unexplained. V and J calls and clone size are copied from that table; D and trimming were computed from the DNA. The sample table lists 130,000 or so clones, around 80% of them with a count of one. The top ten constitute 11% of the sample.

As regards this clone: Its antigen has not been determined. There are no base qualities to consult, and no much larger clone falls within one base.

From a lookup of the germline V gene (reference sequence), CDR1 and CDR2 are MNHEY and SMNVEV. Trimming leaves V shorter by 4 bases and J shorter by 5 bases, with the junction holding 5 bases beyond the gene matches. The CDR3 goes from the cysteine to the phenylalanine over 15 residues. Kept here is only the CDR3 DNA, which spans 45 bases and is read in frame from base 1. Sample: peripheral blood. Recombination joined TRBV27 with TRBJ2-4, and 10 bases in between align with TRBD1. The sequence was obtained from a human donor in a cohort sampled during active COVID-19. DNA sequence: TGTGCCAGCAGTTCGCCAGGACAGGGGGAAAACATTCAGTACTTC. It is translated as CASSSPGQGENIQYF.